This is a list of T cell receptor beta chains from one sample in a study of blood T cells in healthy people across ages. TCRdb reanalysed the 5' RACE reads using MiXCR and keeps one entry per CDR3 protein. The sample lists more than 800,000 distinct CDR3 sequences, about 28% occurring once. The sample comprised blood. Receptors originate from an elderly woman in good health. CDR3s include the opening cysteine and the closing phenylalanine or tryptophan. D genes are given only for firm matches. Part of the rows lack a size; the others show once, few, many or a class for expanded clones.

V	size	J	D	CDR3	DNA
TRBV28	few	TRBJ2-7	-	CASTPGGQGKYEQYF	TGTGCCAGCACCCCAGGGGGGCAGGGGAAATACGAGCAGTACTTC
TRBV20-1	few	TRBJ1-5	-	CSATSHGLSGQPQHF	TGCAGTGCTACAAGCCACGGACTCTCAGGACAGCCCCAGCATTTT
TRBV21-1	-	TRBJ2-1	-	CASSLLAGGLSHNEQFF	TGTGCCAGCAGCTTATTAGCGGGGGGGCTCAGCCACAATGAGCAGTTCTTC
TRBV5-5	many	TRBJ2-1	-	CASSFRPGAYNEQFF	TGTGCCAGCAGCTTTCGCCCCGGGGCCTACAATGAGCAGTTCTTC
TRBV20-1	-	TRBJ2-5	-	CSARPSRGGQETQYF	TGCAGTGCTAGACCGTCCCGAGGCGGACAAGAGACCCAGTACTTC
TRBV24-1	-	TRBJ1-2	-	CATSVTDGGRYTF	TGTGCCACCAGTGTTACAGACGGCGGGCGCTACACCTTC
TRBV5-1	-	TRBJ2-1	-	CASSSVSPIYNEQFF	TGCGCCAGCAGCTCGGTCTCTCCAATTTACAATGAGCAGTTCTTC
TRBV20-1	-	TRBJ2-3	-	CSARDGRAGTDTQYF	TGCAGTGCTAGAGATGGGCGGGCGGGCACAGATACGCAGTATTTT
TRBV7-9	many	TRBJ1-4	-	CASSRLQELNEKLFF	TGTGCCAGCAGCAGACTACAGGAGTTAAATGAAAAACTGTTTTTT
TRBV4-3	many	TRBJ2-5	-	CASSQDLPQRAGETQYF	TGCGCCAGCAGCCAAGATCTCCCCCAGCGGGCGGGGGAGACCCAGTACTTC
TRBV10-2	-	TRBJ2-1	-	CASARDFQWPYNEQFF	TGCGCCAGCGCGCGGGACTTTCAATGGCCCTACAATGAGCAGTTCTTC
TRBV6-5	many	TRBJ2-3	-	CASSYRRSTDTQYF	TGTGCCAGCAGTTACCGGAGGTCCACAGATACGCAGTATTTT
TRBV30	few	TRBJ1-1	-	CAWSVWADEAFF	TGTGCCTGGAGTGTATGGGCAGATGAAGCTTTCTTT
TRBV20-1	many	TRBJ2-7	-	CSARLQGGGKDYEQYF	TGCAGTGCTCGCCTTCAGGGAGGGGGCAAAGATTACGAGCAGTACTTC
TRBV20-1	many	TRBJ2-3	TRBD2	CSAVPGTSASPDTQYF	TGCAGTGCCGTACCCGGGACTAGCGCGAGCCCAGATACGCAGTATTTT
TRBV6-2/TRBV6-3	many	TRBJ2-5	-	CASGRSLGTQYF	TGTGCCAGCGGTCGGTCCCTCGGGACCCAGTACTTC
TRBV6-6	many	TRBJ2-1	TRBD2	CASSYSGTSGGEQFF	TGTGCCAGCAGTTATTCCGGGACTAGCGGGGGCGAGCAGTTCTTC
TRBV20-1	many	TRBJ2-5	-	CSAREPAGGGGGSKTQYF	TGCAGTGCTAGAGAGCCCGCGGGCGGGGGCGGGGGCTCCAAGACCCAGTACTTC
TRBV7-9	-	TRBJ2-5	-	CASSFPTETQYF	TGTGCCAGCAGCTTCCCTACAGAGACCCAGTACTTC
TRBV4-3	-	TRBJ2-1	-	CASSPSPPRVGQFF	TGCGCCAGCAGCCCTTCCCCTCCTAGAGTAGGGCAGTTCTTC
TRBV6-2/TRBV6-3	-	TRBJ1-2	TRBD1	CASSPHLSQGNYGYTF	TGTGCCAGCAGTCCCCACCTCTCACAGGGGAACTATGGCTACACCTTC